Sequencing of this TCR beta chain was carried out in a study of Tregs in tolerant kidney transplant recipients. Findings of the study overall: In tolerant patients, donor-specific Tregs outgrew total Tregs, suggesting antigen-driven expansion. For some patients, primers changed over time, blocking nucleotide-level comparison.

Libraries were prepared by immunoSEQ multiplex PCR; TCRdb keeps only in-frame clonotypes and omits some of them. This sample's table reports approximately 52,000 clones. In regard to this clone: Its target is not known.

The source is a human donor who received a combined kidney and bone marrow transplant. The material sequenced was CD4+ T cells from blood, taken before the transplant.

CDR3 amino acids: CASSLAHWSGARGNEQFF. CDR3 DNA, as far as it was read: TGTGCCAGCAGCTTAGCGCATTGGAGTGGGGCGCGAGGGAATGAG. The chain couples TRBV7-2 to TRBJ2-1; the D gene could be TRBD1 or TRBD2 (5 bases each). The read ends 3 residues early relative to the CDR3; the germline J gene fills the gap. Germline V lookup: CDR1 SGHTA, CDR2 FQGNSA. This CDR3 comprises 18 residues. V lost 0 bases and J lost 7, with 22 bases in between.